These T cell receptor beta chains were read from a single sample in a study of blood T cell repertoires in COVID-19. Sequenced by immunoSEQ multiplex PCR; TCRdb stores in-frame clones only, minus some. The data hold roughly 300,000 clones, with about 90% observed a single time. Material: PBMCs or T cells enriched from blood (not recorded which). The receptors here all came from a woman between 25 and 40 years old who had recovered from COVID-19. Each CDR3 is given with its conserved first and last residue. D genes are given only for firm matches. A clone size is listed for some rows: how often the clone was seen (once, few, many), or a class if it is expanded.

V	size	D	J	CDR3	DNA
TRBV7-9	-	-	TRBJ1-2	CASSLVEARGAYGYTF	TGTGCCAGCAGCTTAGTAGAGGCCAGGGGAGCATATGGCTACACCTTC
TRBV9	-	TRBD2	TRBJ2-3	CASSVDGRTGYTQYF	TGTGCCAGCAGCGTAGACGGGAGGACGGGGTATACGCAGTATTTT
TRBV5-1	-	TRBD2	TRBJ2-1	CASSLVIAGNNEQFF	TGCGCCAGCAGCTTGGTAATAGCGGGGAACAATGAGCAGTTCTTC
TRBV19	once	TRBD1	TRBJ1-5	CASSRTGGIGNQPQHF	TGTGCCAGTAGTCGGACAGGGGGTATTGGCAATCAGCCCCAGCATTTT
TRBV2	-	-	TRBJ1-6	CASSGGNSPLHF	TGTGCCAGCAGTGGCGGTAATTCACCCCTCCACTTT
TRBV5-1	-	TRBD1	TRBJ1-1	CASSIRTGHTEAFF	TGCGCCAGCAGCATAAGGACAGGCCACACTGAAGCTTTCTTT
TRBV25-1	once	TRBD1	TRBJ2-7	CASSLTGGGYEQYF	TGTGCCAGCAGTCTGACAGGGGGCGGATACGAGCAGTACTTC
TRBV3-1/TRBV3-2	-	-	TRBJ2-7	CASSQLRGADYEQYF	TGTGCCAGCAGCCAACTCAGGGGGGCAGACTACGAGCAGTACTTC
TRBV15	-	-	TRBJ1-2	CATSRGQGTVNYGYTF	TGTGCCACCAGCAGAGGTCAGGGAACGGTTAACTATGGCTACACCTTC
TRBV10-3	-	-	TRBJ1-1	CAISEERLNTEAFF	TGTGCCATCAGTGAAGAGAGGCTGAACACTGAAGCTTTCTTT
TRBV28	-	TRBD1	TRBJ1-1	CASSIRQGFGTEAFF	TGTGCCAGCAGTATAAGACAGGGTTTTGGCACTGAAGCTTTCTTT
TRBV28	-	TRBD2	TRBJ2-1	CASSLTGGTYNEQFF	TGTGCCAGCAGTTTAACGGGGGGAACCTACAATGAGCAGTTCTTC
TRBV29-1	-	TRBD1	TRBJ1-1	CSVAPQGAGTEAFF	TGCAGCGTCGCCCCCCAGGGGGCCGGCACTGAAGCTTTCTTT
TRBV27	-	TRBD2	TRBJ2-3	CASSPIAGGSTDTQYF	TGTGCCAGCAGTCCAATAGCGGGGGGCAGCACAGATACGCAGTATTTT
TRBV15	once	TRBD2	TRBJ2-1	CATQRSGGAYEQFF	TGTGCCACCCAGAGGAGCGGGGGGGCATATGAGCAGTTCTTC
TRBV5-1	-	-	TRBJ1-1	CASSPWRKGVNTEAFF	TGCGCCAGCAGCCCCTGGAGAAAAGGGGTGAACACTGAAGCTTTCTTT
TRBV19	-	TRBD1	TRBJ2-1	CASSQGTGARLSYNEQFF	TGTGCCAGTAGTCAGGGGACAGGGGCGAGACTTTCCTACAATGAGCAGTTCTTC
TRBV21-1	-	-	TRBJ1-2	CASSKVAGPDYGYTF	TGTGCCAGCAGCAAAGTAGCAGGGCCTGACTATGGCTACACCTTC
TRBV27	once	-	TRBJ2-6	CASSDSSGANVLTF	TGTGCCAGCAGCGACAGTTCTGGGGCCAACGTCCTGACTTTC
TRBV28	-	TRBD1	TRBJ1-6	CASSLWNRGQDSPLHF	TGTGCCAGCAGTTTATGGAACAGGGGGCAAGATTCACCCCTCCACTTT
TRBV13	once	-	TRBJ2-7	CASSLEGSYEQYF	TGTGCCAGCAGCCTCGAGGGCTCCTACGAGCAGTACTTC
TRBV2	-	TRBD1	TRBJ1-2	CASRSTGERYGYTF	TGTGCCAGCAGGTCGACAGGGGAGCGCTATGGCTACACCTTC
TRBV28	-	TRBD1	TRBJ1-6	CASTLGGTRSSPLHF	TGTGCCAGCACTCTAGGGGGCACTCGGAGTTCACCCCTCCACTTT
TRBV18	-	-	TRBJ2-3	CASSGGSTDTQYF	TGTGCCAGCTCAGGCGGAAGCACAGATACGCAGTATTTT
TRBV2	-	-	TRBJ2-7	CASSDRGAQYF	TGTGCCAGCAGTGACAGGGGCGCACAGTACTTC
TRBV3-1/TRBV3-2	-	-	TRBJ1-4	CASSHTGGNEKLFF	TGTGCCAGCAGCCATACGGGGGGGAATGAAAAACTGTTTTTT
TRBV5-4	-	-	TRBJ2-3	CASSLFGGGQDTQYF	TGTGCCAGCAGCTTGTTTGGCGGGGGCCAAGATACGCAGTATTTT
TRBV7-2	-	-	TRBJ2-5	CASSLEGWGGRVKETQYF	TGTGCCAGCAGCTTAGAGGGTTGGGGGGGGCGAGTGAAAGAGACCCAGTACTTC
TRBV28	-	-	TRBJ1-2	CASRPGLSPLYGYTF	TGTGCCAGCAGACCGGGACTTTCCCCTCTTTATGGCTACACCTTC
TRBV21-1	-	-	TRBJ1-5	CARAGQNQPQHF	TGTGCCAGAGCGGGCCAAAATCAGCCCCAGCATTTT
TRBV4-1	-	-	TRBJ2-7	CASSQVGGAYEQYF	TGCGCCAGCAGCCAAGTAGGGGGTGCCTACGAGCAGTACTTC
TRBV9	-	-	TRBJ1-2	CASSAHLQGYGYTF	TGTGCCAGCAGCGCCCACCTGCAGGGCTATGGCTACACCTTC
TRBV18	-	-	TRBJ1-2	CASSSPSRGYTF	TGTGCCAGCTCATCACCGTCCCGGGGCTACACCTTC
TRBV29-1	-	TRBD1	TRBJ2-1	CSVKRPGQGNNEQFF	TGCAGCGTGAAACGACCGGGACAGGGAAACAATGAGCAGTTCTTC
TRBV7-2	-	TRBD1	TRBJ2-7	CASSLEGGRSYEQYF	TGTGCCAGCAGCTTAGAAGGGGGCAGAAGCTACGAGCAGTACTTC
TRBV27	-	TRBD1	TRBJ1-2	CASSGGQGSYGYTF	TGTGCCAGCAGTGGGGGACAGGGCAGCTATGGCTACACCTTC
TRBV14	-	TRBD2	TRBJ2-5	CASSPPLGSGGAATQYF	TGTGCCAGCAGCCCCCCTCTAGGTAGCGGGGGGGCAGCGACCCAGTACTTC
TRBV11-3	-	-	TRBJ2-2	CASSLHSGELFF	TGTGCCAGCAGCTTACACTCCGGGGAGCTGTTTTTT
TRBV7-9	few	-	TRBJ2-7	CASSIHRAPYEQYF	TGTGCCAGCAGCATCCACAGGGCGCCCTACGAGCAGTACTTC
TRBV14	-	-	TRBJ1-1	CASSPGVGAFF	TGTGCCAGCAGCCCCGGGGTCGGCGCTTTCTTT
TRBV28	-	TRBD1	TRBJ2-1	CASSSQGAFSYNEQFF	TGTGCCAGCAGTTCACAGGGGGCCTTCTCCTACAATGAGCAGTTCTTC
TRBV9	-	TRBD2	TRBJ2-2	CASSVLAGGNTGELFF	TGTGCCAGCAGCGTTCTAGCGGGGGGGAACACCGGGGAGCTGTTTTTT
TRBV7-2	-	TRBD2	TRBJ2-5	CASSLGGGAQETQYF	TGTGCCAGCAGCTTAGGCGGGGGGGCTCAAGAGACCCAGTACTTC
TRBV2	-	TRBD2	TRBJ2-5	CASVRLAGEQETQYF	TGTGCCAGCGTCCGACTAGCGGGGGAGCAAGAGACCCAGTACTTC
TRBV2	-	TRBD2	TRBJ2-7	CASMEVLAGAYYEQYF	TGTGCCAGCATGGAGGTCCTAGCGGGGGCCTACTACGAGCAGTACTTC
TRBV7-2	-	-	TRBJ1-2	CASSSSGRGAGYTF	TGTGCCAGCAGCTCCTCGGGGCGGGGAGCTGGCTACACCTTC
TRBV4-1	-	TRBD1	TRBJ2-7	CASSDQGDGEQYF	TGCGCCAGCAGCGACCAGGGGGATGGGGAGCAGTACTTC